The entry below describes one T cell receptor (beta chain). This may arise from a read error, as a much more abundant clone is one base away. These data come from a study of T cells after yellow fever vaccination. The CDR3 length is 16 residues. The germline gives CDR1 MNHNS, CDR2 SASEGT. Trimming shortened V by 5 bases and J by 4 bases, and 17 bases separated the two germline ends. TCRdb re-called the 5' RACE reads with MiXCR, one entry per CDR3 protein. The sample records a few hundred thousand distinct CDR3 sequences, about 6% being singletons. This specimen was PBMCs, taken 5 days after the yellow fever booster vaccination. This clonotype was sampled from a man aged 25-45 years who received the YFV17D yellow fever vaccine. The rearrangement links TRBV6-1 to TRBJ2-2, with D tentatively TRBD2 (6 bases). The CDR3 DNA is TGTGCCAGCAGTAAACAGGTGGCGCGGGGCACCGGGGAGCTGTTTTTT. Residues: CASSKQVARGTGELFF.